This T cell receptor beta chain is from a study of blood T cell repertoires in COVID-19. Study context: The United States, Italy and Spain provided the acute and convalescent COVID-19 samples.

The CDR3 totals 13 residues. Germline V lookup: CDR1 LNHDA, CDR2 SQIVND (reference sequence). Trimming shortened V by 3 bases and J by 9 bases, and 15 bases separated the two germline ends. This table comes from immunoSEQ multiplex PCR, and its TCRdb copy is limited to in-frame clones, with some not included. The data hold under 200,000 clones, with roughly 83% observed a single time. This clonotype was sampled from a man between 18 and 35 years old with active or convalescent COVID-19. The rearrangement joins TRBV19 to TRBJ2-7; D may be TRBD1 (5 bases). Sequenced input: peripheral blood. The DNA for the CDR3 is TGTGCCAGTAGTATTACCGCTACCCAGGGGCAGTACTTC. This encodes CASSITATQGQYF.